One and the same sample provided the 14 T cell receptor beta chains below, sequenced in a study of blood T cell repertoires in COVID-19 (TCRdb year 2020). Library creation used the immunoSEQ multiplex PCR assay. TCRdb obtained this table from immuneACCESS and retained in-frame rearrangements with V and J assigned. These tables miss some clones; where compared with another copy, unresolved V genes account for less than half of the shortfall, and the remainder is unexplained. The sample table holds around 300,000 clones, of which 80% to 90% were seen once. 11% of the sample lies in the top ten. The source material was peripheral blood. The receptor source for this set is a woman between 65 and 79 years old with acute or convalescent COVID-19.

The rearrangement joins TRBV6-2 or TRBV6-3 to TRBJ1-4, with D perhaps matching TRBD1 (5 bases). The CDR3 length is 17 residues. V lost 5 bases and J 5 bases, leaving 21 bases between the germline ends. CDR1 and CDR2 from the germline V gene are MNHEY and SVGEGT. The CDR3 sequence: CASSLNPRDWGNEKLFF. CDR3 coding DNA: TGTGCCAGCAGTCTGAACCCCCGGGACTGGGGGAATGAAAAACTGTTTTTT.

This chain links TRBV12-3 or TRBV12-4 with TRBJ1-1, with TRBD1 matching 8 bases. The junction had 6 bases not matched to a gene; V was cut back by 6 bases and J by 6 bases. The CDR3 extends over 13 amino acids. As DNA, the CDR3 is TGTGCCAGCAGGAACAGGGGGTTTGCTGAAGCTTTCTTT. This translates into CASRNRGFAEAFF.

The rearrangement links TRBV19 to TRBJ1-3; D gene unclear. Germline V gene lookup returns CDR1 LNHDA and CDR2 SQIVND (reference sequence). The CDR3 loop spans 15 amino acids. The V end lost 7 bases, the J end lost 0 bases, and 13 bases lay between the germline ends. The CDR3 protein is CASIYTGSSGNTIYF. The DNA of the CDR3 is TGTGCCAGTATCTATACCGGGTCCTCTGGAAACACCATATATTTT.

The V and J genes are TRBV3-1 (or the pseudogene TRBV3-2) and TRBJ2-3; 8 bases agree with TRBD2. The CDR3 is 20 amino acids. V dropped 2 bases and J dropped 1; count of bases not matched to a gene: 17. Germline V lookup: CDR1 LGHDT, CDR2 YNNKEL (reference sequence). CDR3 sequence: CASSQRPGLVLKSGTDTQYF. For the CDR3, the DNA is TGTGCCAGCAGCCAAAGACCGGGACTAGTATTGAAGTCTGGCACAGATACGCAGTATTTT.

CDR3 region: CASRRSQGARTEAFF. CDR3 DNA sequence: TGTGCCAGCAGAAGGTCACAGGGGGCGCGAACTGAAGCTTTCTTT. The chain has TRBV2 and TRBJ1-1, with 9 bases that match TRBD1. This CDR3 is built from 15 residues. Germline CDR1 and CDR2: SNHLY and FYNNEI. Unmatched junction bases numbered 10, after V lost 6 bases and J lost 5 bases.

The chain carries TRBV4-1 and TRBJ1-2; 9 bases line up with TRBD1. Per the germline V gene, CDR1 is MGHRA and CDR2 is YSYEKL. The CDR3 covers 17 residues. V trimming: 1 base; J trimming: 1 base; junction bases outside the gene matches: 7. The CDR3 loop reads CASSQVGGQGYNYGYTF. CDR3 in DNA: TGCGCCAGCAGCCAAGTGGGGGGACAGGGATATAACTATGGCTACACCTTC.

This clone was detected only once. The chain uses TRBV4-1 and TRBJ1-1; 9 bases agree with TRBD1. V dropped 5 bases and J dropped 3; count of bases not matched to a gene: 7. Germline loops: CDR1 MGHRA, CDR2 YSYEKL. This CDR3 region has 15 residues. CDR3 nucleotides: TGCGCCAGCAGCGATTACCGGACAGGGGACACTGAAGCTTTCTTT. Encoded protein: CASSDYRTGDTEAFF.

Details on this clone: The junction does not match germline at one end; this may be a read error. The chain is built from TRBV19 and TRBJ1-2; 7 bases match TRBD1. Germline V gene lookup returns CDR1 LNHDA and CDR2 SQIVND (reference sequence). This CDR3 region has 15 residues. The CDR3 loop is CASSTGTASAYRYTF. The CDR3 DNA reads TGTGCCAGTAGTACCGGGACAGCCTCAGCCTATCGCTACACCTTC.

The CDR3 DNA reads as TGTGCCAGCAGGGAGGGTCGCGTTGGCTACACCTTC. As protein: CASREGRVGYTF. The J gene is TRBJ1-2, the V gene TRBV12-3 or TRBV12-4, with D hard to call. The CDR3 contains 12 residues. V lost 6 bases and J lost 7, with 12 bases in between.

The chain combines TRBV6-5 with TRBJ1-1; no clear D gene. This CDR3 has 16 amino acids. V lost 0 bases, J lost 1 base, and 12 bases lay in between. Germline loops: CDR1 MNHEY, CDR2 SVGAGI. CDR3 nucleotide sequence: TGTGCCAGCAGTTACTCAGACAACCGACAGAACACTGAAGCTTTCTTT. Its translation is CASSYSDNRQNTEAFF.

The rearrangement links TRBV30 to TRBJ1-1; no clear D. V gave up 3 bases and J gave up 3 bases, with 8 bases separating them. This CDR3 has 12 residues. In germline, CDR1 is GTSNPN, CDR2 SVGIG (reference sequence). The CDR3 loop is CAWSVEDTEAFF. In nucleotides, the CDR3 is TGTGCCTGGAGCGTAGAGGACACTGAAGCTTTCTTT.

This rearrangement joins TRBV6-1 to TRBJ1-5; D gene uncertain. V was trimmed by 7 bases and J by 7 bases, leaving 17 bases between them. The CDR3 contains 14 residues. Germline CDR1 is MNHNS and CDR2 is SASEGT. This CDR3 reads CASNLQLVGQPQHF. The CDR3 nucleotides read TGTGCCAGCAACCTGCAATTGGTCGGGCAGCCCCAGCATTTT.

This clone was found a few times. V gene TRBV9 combines with J gene TRBJ1-2, with TRBD1 matching over 10 bases. V shed 1 base, J shed 4 bases, and the junction held 7 bases outside the gene matches. From germline, CDR1 is SGDLS and CDR2 YYNGEE. The CDR3 has 16 amino acids. The DNA of the CDR3 is TGTGCCAGCAGCGTATCCCCCCGACAGGGGGCCTATGGCTACACCTTC. It yields the protein CASSVSPRQGAYGYTF.

The V and J genes are TRBV4-1 and TRBJ2-7, with TRBD1 matching over 12 bases. The CDR3 consists of 16 residues. CDR1 is MGHRA and CDR2 is YSYEKL in the germline V gene. The J segment lost 3 bases and the V segment lost 3 bases, leaving 6 bases of the junction unmatched. The CDR3 reads CASSHPRDRGLYEQYF. The CDR3 nucleotides are TGCGCCAGCAGCCATCCACGGGACAGGGGGCTCTACGAGCAGTACTTC.